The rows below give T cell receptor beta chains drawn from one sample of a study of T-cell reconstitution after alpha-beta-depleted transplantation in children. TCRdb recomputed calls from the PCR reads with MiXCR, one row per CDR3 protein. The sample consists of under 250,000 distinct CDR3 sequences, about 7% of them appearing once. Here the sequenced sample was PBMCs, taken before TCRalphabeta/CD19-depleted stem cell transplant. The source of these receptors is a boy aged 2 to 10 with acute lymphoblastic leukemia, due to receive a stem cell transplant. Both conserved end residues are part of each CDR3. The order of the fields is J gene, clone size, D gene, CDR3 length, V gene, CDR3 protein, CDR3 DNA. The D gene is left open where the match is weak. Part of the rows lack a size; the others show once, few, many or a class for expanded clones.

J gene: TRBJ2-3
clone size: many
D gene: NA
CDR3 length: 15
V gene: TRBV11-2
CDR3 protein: CASSSVPNSADTQYF
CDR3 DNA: TGTGCCAGCAGCTCCGTCCCAAACTCGGCAGATACGCAGTATTTT

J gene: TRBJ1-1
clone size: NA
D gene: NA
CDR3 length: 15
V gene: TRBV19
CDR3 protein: CASSLGEGLNTEAFF
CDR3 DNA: TGTGCCAGTAGTCTGGGGGAGGGATTGAACACTGAAGCTTTCTTT

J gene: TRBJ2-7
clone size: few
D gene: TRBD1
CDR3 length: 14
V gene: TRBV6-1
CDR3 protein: CASALTGSSYEQYF
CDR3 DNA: TGTGCCAGCGCCTTGACAGGGAGTTCCTACGAGCAGTACTTC

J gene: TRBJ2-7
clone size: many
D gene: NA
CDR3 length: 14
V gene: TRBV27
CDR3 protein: CASSLGGNNYEQYF
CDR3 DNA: TGTGCCAGCAGTTTAGGGGGCAACAACTACGAGCAGTACTTC

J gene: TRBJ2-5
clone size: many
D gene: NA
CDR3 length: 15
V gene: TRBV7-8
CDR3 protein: CASSPERISGETQYF
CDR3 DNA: TGTGCCAGCAGCCCGGAGCGAATCTCAGGGGAGACCCAGTACTTC

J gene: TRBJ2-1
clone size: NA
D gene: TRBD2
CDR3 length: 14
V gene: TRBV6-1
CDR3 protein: CASSLAGAPGEQFF
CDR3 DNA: TGTGCCAGCAGTCTAGCGGGAGCGCCGGGTGAGCAGTTCTTC

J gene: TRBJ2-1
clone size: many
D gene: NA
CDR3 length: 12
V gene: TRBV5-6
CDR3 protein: CASSLGTNEQFF
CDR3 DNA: TGTGCCAGCAGCTTGGGTACAAATGAGCAGTTCTTC

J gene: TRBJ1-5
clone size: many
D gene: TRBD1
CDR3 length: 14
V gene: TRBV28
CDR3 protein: CASSDRTGVQPQHF
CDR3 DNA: TGTGCCAGCAGTGATAGAACAGGGGTTCAGCCCCAGCATTTT

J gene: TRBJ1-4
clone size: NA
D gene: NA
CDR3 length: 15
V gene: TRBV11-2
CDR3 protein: CASSPSRPTNEKLFF
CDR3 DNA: TGTGCCAGCAGCCCCTCCAGACCAACTAATGAAAAACTGTTTTTT

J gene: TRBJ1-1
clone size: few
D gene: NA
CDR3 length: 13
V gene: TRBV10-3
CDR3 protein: CAIRVGPDTEAFF
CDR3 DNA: TGTGCCATCCGGGTTGGCCCGGACACTGAAGCTTTCTTT

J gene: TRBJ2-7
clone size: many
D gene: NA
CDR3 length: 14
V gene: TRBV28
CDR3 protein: CASSEYGTSDEQYF
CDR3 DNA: TGTGCCAGCAGCGAGTACGGGACGTCCGACGAGCAGTACTTC

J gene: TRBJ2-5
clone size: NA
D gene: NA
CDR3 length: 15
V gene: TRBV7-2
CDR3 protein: CASSPDPTASRTQYF
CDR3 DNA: TGTGCCAGCAGCCCGGACCCGACAGCCTCTAGGACCCAGTACTTC

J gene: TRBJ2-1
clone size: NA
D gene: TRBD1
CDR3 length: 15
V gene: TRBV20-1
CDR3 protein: CSALSPGQGAYEQFF
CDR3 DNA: TGCAGTGCCCTATCACCGGGACAGGGGGCCTATGAGCAGTTCTTC

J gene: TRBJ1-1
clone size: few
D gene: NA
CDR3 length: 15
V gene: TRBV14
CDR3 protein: CATRRTGTLNTEAFF
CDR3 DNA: TGTGCCACCAGACGAACCGGGACATTGAACACTGAAGCTTTCTTT

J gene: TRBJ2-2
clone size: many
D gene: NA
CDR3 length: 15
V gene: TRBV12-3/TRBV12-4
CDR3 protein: CASSLGRINTGELFF
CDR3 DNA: TGTGCCAGCAGTTTAGGGCGAATTAACACCGGGGAGCTGTTTTTT

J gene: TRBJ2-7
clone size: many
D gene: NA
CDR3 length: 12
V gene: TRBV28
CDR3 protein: CASSSNQDEQYF
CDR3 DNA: TGTGCCAGCAGTTCCAATCAAGACGAGCAGTACTTC

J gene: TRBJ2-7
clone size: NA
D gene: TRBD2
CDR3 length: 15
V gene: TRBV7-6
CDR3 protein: CASSLEAGGFYEQYF
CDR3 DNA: TGTGCCAGCAGCTTAGAGGCGGGAGGTTTCTACGAGCAGTACTTC

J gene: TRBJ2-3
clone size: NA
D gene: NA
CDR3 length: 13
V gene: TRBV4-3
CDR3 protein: CASSQDHGDTQYF
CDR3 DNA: TGCGCCAGCAGCCAAGATCATGGAGATACGCAGTATTTT

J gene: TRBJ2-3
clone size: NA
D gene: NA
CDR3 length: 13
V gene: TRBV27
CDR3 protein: CAVRGGASDTQYF
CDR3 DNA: TGTGCCGTCCGAGGGGGAGCGTCGGATACGCAGTATTTT

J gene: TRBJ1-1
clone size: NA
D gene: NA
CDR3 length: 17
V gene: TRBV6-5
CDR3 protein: CASRVNVRRGVNTEAFF
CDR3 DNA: TGTGCCAGCAGAGTTAACGTCCGTCGGGGGGTGAACACTGAAGCTTTCTTT

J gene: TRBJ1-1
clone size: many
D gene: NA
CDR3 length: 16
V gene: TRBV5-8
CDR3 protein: CASSLEVGQPNTEAFF
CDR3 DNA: TGTGCCAGCAGCTTGGAGGTTGGGCAGCCGAACACTGAAGCTTTCTTT

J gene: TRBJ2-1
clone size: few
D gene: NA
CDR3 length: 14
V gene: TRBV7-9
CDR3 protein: CASSLDPEYNEQFF
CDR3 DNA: TGTGCCAGCAGCTTAGATCCGGAATACAATGAGCAGTTCTTC

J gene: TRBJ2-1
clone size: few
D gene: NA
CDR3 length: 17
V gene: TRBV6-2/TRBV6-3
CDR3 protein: CASSARQGKSSYNEQFF
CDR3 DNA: TGTGCCAGCAGTGCCAGGCAGGGAAAAAGCTCCTACAATGAGCAGTTCTTC

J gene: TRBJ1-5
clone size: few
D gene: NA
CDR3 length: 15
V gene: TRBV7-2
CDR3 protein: CASSSVQGSNQPQHF
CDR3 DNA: TGTGCCAGCAGCTCCGTACAGGGAAGCAATCAGCCCCAGCATTTT

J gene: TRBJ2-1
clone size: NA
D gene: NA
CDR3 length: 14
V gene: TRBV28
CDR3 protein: CASSYISGANEQFF
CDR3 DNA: TGTGCCAGCAGCTATATATCTGGCGCGAATGAGCAGTTCTTC

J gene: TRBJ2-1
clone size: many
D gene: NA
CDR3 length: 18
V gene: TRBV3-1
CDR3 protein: CASSQVSSPTGEFWEQFF
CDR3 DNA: TGTGCCAGCAGCCAAGTGAGTTCCCCCACGGGAGAGTTTTGGGAGCAGTTCTTC

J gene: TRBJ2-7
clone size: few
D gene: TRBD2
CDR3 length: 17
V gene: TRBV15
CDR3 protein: CATSRGGLAAGSYEQYF
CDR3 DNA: TGTGCCACCAGCAGAGGCGGACTAGCGGCAGGGAGCTACGAGCAGTACTTC

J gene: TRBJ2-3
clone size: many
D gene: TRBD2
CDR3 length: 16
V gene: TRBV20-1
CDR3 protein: CSARVLAGDVIDTQYF
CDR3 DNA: TGCAGTGCTAGGGTGCTAGCGGGAGATGTGATTGATACGCAGTATTTT

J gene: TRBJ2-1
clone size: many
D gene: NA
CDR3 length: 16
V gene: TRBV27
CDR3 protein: CASSLSPSYSYNEQFF
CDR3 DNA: TGTGCCAGCAGTTTATCGCCTAGTTACTCCTACAATGAGCAGTTCTTC

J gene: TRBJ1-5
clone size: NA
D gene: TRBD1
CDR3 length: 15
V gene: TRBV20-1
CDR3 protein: CSATVSGQENQPQHF
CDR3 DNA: TGCAGTGCCACCGTATCCGGACAGGAGAATCAGCCCCAGCATTTT

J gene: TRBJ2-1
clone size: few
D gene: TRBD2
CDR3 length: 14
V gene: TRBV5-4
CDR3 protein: CASSTSGVTHEQFF
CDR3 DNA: TGTGCCAGCAGCACCAGCGGGGTGACTCATGAGCAGTTCTTC

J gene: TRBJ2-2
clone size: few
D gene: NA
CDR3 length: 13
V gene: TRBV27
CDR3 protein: CASRRGAAGELFF
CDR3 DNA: TGTGCCAGCAGACGAGGAGCGGCCGGGGAGCTGTTTTTT

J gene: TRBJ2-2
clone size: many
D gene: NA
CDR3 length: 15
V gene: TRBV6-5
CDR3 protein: CASSYSQTNTGELFF
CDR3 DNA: TGTGCCAGCAGTTACAGTCAGACGAACACCGGGGAGCTGTTTTTT

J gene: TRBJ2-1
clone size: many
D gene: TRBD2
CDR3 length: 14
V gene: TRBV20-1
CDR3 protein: CSTRASGSYNEQFF
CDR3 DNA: TGCAGTACTAGAGCTAGCGGCTCCTACAATGAGCAGTTCTTC

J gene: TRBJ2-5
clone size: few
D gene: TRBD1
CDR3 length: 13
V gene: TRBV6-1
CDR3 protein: CASKGAVRETQYF
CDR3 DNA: TGTGCCAGCAAGGGGGCGGTTCGGGAGACCCAGTACTTC

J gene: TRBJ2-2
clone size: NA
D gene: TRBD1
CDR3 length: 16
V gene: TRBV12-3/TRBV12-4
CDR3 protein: CASSLGQGASTGELFF
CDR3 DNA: TGTGCCAGCAGTTTGGGGCAGGGGGCTTCAACCGGGGAGCTGTTTTTT

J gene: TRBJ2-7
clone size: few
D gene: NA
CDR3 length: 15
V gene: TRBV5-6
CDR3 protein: CASLNTWEGVHEQYF
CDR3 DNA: TGTGCCAGCCTCAATACGTGGGAGGGGGTCCACGAGCAGTACTTC

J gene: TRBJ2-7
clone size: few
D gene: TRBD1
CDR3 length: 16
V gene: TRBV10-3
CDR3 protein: CAINVIPGQGPYEQYF
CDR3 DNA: TGTGCCATCAATGTCATTCCGGGACAGGGTCCCTACGAGCAGTACTTC

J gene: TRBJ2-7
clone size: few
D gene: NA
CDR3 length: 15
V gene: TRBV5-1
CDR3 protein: CASSLARDHSYEQYF
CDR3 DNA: TGCGCCAGCAGCTTGGCCAGGGACCACTCCTACGAGCAGTACTTC

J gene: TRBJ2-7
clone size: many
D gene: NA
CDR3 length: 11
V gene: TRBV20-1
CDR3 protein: CSAKDTYEQYF
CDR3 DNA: TGCAGTGCTAAAGACACCTACGAGCAGTACTTC

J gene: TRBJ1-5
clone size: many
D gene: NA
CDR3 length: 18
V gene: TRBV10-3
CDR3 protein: CAISESKGTVDVSQPQHF
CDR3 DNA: TGTGCCATCAGTGAGTCGAAAGGGACCGTGGATGTTTCTCAGCCCCAGCATTTT

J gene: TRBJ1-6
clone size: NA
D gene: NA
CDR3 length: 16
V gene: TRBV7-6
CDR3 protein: CASSSRGGASVSPLHF
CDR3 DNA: TGTGCCAGCAGCTCCCGAGGGGGGGCCAGTGTTTCACCCCTCCACTTT

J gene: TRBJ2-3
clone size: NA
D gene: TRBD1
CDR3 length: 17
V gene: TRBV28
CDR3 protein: CASSSVTGTVFTDTQYF
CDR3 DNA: TGTGCCAGCAGTTCGGTGACCGGGACAGTTTTCACAGATACGCAGTATTTT

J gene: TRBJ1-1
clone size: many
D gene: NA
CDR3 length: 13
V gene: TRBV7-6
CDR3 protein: CASSLRGNTEAFF
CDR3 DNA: TGTGCCAGCAGCCTGAGGGGGAACACTGAAGCTTTCTTT

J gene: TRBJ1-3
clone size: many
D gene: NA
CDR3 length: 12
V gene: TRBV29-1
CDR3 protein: CSAAQIGNTIYF
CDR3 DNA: TGCAGCGCCGCCCAGATTGGAAACACCATATATTTT

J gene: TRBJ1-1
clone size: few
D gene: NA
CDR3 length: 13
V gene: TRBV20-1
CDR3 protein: CTVQGLGDTEAFF
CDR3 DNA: TGCACCGTTCAGGGATTAGGGGACACTGAAGCTTTCTTT

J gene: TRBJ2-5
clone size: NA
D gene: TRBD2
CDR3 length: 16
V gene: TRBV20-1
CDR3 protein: CSASPMGTTPLETQYF
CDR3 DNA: TGCAGTGCTAGTCCTATGGGGACTACCCCTTTGGAGACCCAGTACTTC

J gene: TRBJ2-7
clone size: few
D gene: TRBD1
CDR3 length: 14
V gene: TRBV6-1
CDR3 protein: CASSPGTGVGEQYF
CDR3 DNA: TGTGCCAGCAGTCCTGGGACAGGGGTAGGGGAGCAGTACTTC

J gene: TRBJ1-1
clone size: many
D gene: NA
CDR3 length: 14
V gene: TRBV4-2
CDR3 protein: CASSLGTLGDEAFF
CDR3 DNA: TGTGCCAGCAGCTTAGGGACCTTAGGGGATGAAGCTTTCTTT

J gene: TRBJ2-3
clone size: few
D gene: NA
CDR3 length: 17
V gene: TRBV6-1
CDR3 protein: CASSEARGLAYRDTQYF
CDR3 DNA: TGTGCCAGCAGTGAAGCAAGGGGGCTAGCGTATAGAGATACGCAGTATTTT

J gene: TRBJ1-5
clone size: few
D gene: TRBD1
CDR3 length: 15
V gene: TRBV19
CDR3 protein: CASSIDRGGNQPQHF
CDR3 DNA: TGTGCCAGTAGTATTGACAGGGGGGGCAATCAGCCCCAGCATTTT

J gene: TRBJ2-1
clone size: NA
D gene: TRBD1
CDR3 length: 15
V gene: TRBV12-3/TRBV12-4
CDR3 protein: CASSWDRMSYNEQFF
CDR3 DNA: TGTGCCAGCAGCTGGGACAGGATGAGTTACAATGAGCAGTTCTTC

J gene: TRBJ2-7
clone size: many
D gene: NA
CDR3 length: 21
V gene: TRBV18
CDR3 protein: CASSPPFRASRGRGLSYEQYF
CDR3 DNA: TGTGCCAGCTCACCACCGTTTCGAGCCTCACGGGGTCGGGGGCTTTCCTACGAGCAGTACTTC

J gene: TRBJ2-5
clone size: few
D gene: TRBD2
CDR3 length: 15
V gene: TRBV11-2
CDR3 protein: CASSDSGTRQETQYF
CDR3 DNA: TGTGCCAGCAGCGATAGTGGGACTAGGCAAGAGACCCAGTACTTC

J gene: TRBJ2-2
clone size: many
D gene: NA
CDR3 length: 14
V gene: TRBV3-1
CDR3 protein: CASSLSQNTGELFF
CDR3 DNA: TGTGCCAGCAGCCTGTCCCAGAACACCGGGGAGCTGTTTTTT

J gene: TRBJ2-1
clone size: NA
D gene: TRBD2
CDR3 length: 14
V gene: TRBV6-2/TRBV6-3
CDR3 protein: CASRPGGPRDEQFF
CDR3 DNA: TGTGCCAGCAGACCGGGGGGGCCTCGGGATGAGCAGTTCTTC

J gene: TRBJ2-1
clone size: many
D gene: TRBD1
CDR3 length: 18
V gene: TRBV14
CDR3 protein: CASSQARQGLSRVYEQFF
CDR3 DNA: TGTGCCAGCAGCCAAGCTAGACAGGGCCTCAGTCGTGTCTATGAGCAGTTCTTC

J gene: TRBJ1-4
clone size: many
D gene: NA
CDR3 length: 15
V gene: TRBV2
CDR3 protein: CASSVWQATNEKLFF
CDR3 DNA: TGTGCCAGCAGTGTCTGGCAGGCAACTAATGAAAAACTGTTTTTT

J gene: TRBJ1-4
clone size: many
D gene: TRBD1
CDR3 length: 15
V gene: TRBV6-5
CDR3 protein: CASSYQGTGWEKLFF
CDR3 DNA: TGTGCCAGCAGTTATCAAGGGACAGGGTGGGAAAAACTGTTTTTT

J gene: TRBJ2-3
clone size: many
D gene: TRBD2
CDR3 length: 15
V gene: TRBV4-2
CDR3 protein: CASQGLAESTDTQYF
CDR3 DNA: TGTGCCAGCCAAGGGCTAGCGGAAAGCACAGATACGCAGTATTTT